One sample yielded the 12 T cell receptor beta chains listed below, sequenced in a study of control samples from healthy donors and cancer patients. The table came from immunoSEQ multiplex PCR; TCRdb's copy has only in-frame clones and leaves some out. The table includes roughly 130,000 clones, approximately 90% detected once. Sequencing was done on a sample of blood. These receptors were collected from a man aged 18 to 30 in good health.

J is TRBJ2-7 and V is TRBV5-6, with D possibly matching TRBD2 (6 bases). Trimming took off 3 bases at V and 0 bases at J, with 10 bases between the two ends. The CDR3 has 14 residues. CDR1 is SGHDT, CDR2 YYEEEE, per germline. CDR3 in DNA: TGTGCCAGCAGCTGGTTAGCGGTCTCCTACGAGCAGTACTTC. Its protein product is CASSWLAVSYEQYF.

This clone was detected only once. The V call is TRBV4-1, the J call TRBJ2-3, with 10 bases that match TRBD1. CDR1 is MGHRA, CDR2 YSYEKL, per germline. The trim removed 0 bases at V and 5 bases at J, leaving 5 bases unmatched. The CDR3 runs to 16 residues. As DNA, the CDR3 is TGCGCCAGCAGCCAAGAAGGGACAGGGGTTAAAGATACGCAGTATTTT. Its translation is CASSQEGTGVKDTQYF.

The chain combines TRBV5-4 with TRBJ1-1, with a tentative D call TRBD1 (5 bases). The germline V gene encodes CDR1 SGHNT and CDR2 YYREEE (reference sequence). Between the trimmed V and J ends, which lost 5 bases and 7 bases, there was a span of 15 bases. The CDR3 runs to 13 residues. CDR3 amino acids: CASSYTRELEAFF. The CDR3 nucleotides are TGTGCCAGCAGTTATACCAGGGAACTTGAAGCTTTCTTT.

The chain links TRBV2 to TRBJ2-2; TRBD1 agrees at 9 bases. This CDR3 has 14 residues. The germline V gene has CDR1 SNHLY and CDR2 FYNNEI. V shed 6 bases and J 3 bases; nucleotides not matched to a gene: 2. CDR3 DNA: TGTGCCAGCAGAACAGGGGGCCACACCGGGGAGCTGTTTTTT. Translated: CASRTGGHTGELFF.

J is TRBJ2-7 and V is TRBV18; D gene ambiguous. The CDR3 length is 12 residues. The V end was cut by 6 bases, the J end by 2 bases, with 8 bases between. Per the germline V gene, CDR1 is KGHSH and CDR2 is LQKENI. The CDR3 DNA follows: TGTGCCAGCTCTCCTGAAGCCTACGAGCAGTACTTC. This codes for CASSPEAYEQYF. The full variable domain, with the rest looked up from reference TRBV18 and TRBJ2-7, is NAGVMQNPRHLVRRRGQEARLRCSPMKGHSHVYWYRQLPEEGLKFMVYLQKENIIDESGMPKERFSAEFPKEGPSILRIQQVVRGDSAAYFCASSPEAYEQYFGPGTRLTVT.

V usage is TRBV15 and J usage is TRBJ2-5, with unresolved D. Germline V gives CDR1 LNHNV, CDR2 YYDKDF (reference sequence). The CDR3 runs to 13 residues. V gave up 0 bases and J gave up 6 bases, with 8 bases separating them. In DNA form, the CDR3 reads TGTGCCACCAGCAGAGACCGTGAGAAGACCCAGTACTTC. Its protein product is CATSRDREKTQYF.

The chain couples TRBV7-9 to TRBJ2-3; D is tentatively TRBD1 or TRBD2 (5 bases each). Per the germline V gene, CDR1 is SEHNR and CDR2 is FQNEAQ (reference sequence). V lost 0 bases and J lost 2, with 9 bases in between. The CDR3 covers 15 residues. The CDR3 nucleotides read TGTGCCAGCAGCTTAGCTCGGGGCGTCACAGATACGCAGTATTTT. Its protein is CASSLARGVTDTQYF.

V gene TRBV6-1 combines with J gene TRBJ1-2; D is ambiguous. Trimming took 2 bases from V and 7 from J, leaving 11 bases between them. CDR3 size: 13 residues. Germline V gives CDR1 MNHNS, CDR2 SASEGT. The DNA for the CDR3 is TGTGCCAGCAGTGAATTGGCAGCCGGTGGCTACACCTTC. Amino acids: CASSELAAGGYTF.

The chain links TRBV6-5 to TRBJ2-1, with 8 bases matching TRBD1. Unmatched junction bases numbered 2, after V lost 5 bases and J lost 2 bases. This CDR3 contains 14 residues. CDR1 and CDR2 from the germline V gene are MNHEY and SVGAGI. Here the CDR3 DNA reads TGTGCCAGCAGTCCGGGACAGGCCTACAATGAGCAGTTCTTC. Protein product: CASSPGQAYNEQFF.

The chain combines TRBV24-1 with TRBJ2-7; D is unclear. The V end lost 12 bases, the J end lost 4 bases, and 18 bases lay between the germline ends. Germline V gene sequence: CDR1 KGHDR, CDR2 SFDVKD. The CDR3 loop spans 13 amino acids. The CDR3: CAPVKEIGYEQYF. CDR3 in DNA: TGTGCCCCCGTTAAGGAGATTGGTTACGAGCAGTACTTC.

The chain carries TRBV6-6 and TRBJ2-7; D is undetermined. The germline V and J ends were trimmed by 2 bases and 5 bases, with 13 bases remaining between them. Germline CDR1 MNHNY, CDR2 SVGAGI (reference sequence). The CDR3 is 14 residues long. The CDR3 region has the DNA TGTGCCAGCAGTTACCCCGCCACTGGGGACGAGCAGTACTTC. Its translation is CASSYPATGDEQYF.

The CDR3 DNA follows: TGCGCCAGCAGTGATATGGGTAACACAGATACGCAGTATTTT. Protein sequence: CASSDMGNTDTQYF. The rearrangement links TRBV10-1 to TRBJ2-3; D ambiguous. Trimming took 3 bases from V and 2 from J, leaving 9 bases between them. Germline V gene data show CDR1 as WNHNN and CDR2 as SYGVQD (reference sequence). This CDR3 comprises 14 residues.